Included here is one T cell receptor (beta chain) sequence, with context. 5'RACE with 10-nucleotide random UMIs produced the cDNA. TCRdb called the 5' RACE reads again in MiXCR, with one record for every CDR3 protein. Among 18,000 or so distinct CDR3 sequences listed, about a quarter were seen once. The data belong to a study of neurological immune-mediated disorders. J was trimmed by 2 bases and V by 0 bases; bases with no gene match: 9. The CDR3 spans 17 residues. In germline, CDR1 is DFQATT, CDR2 SNEGSKA (reference sequence). This clonotype originated in a middle-aged man with HTLV-1-associated myelopathy (HAM/TSP). The sequencing sample was made of PBMCs. The chain uses TRBV20-1 and TRBJ2-3; 9 bases are shared with TRBD2. CDR3 loop: CSARDHRLAEYTDTQYF. The CDR3 DNA follows: TGCAGTGCTAGAGATCATCGACTAGCGGAATACACAGATACGCAGTATTTT.